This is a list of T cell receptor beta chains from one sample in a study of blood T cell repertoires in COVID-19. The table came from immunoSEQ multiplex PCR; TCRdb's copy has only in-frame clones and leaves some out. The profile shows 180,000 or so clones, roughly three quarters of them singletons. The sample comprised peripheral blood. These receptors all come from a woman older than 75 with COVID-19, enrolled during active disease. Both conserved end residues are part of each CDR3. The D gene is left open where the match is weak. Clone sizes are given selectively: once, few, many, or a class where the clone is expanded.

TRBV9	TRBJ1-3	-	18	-	TGTGCCAGCAGCGTTTCTACAGGGAAGGGAGTTGTGGGAAACACCATATATTTT	CASSVSTGKGVVGNTIYF
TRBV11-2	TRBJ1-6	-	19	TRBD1	TGTGCCAGCAGCGTCCGGGACAGGGCACGTAGCTCCTATAATTCACCCCTCCACTTT	CASSVRDRARSSYNSPLHF
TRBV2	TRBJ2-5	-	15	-	TGTGCCAGCAGTGAAGTCCGCGGCGTGTCAGAGACCCAGTACTTC	CASSEVRGVSETQYF
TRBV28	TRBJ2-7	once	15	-	TGTGCCAGCAACCTACGGGGTCCCTACTCCTACGAGCAGTACTTC	CASNLRGPYSYEQYF
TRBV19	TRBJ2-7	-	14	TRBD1	TGTGCCAGTAGTATTACAGGGGATCCTGAGATGCAGTACTTC	CASSITGDPEMQYF
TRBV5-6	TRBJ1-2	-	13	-	TGTGCCAGCAGCTTGGACAGGGACTATGGCTACACCTTC	CASSLDRDYGYTF
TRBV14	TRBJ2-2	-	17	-	TGTGCCAGCAGCCGGACAGCGCCGTTAACGAACACCGGGGAGCTGTTTTTT	CASSRTAPLTNTGELFF
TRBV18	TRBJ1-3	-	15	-	TGTGCCAGCTCATCCCAGGGCACTTCTGGAAACACCATATATTTT	CASSSQGTSGNTIYF
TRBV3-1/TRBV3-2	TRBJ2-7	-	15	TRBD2	TGTGCCAGCAGCCAAGATGCTAGCGGGAGCTACGAGCAGTACTTC	CASSQDASGSYEQYF
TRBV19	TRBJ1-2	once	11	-	TGTGCCAATAAGACAGGCTCTGGCTACACCTTC	CANKTGSGYTF
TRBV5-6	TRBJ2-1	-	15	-	TGTGCCAGCAGCTTGGGGCCCCCCGGGGGCAATGAGCAGTTCTTC	CASSLGPPGGNEQFF
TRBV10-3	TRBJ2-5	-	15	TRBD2	TGTGCCATCAGTGAAGCGGGAGGGTACCAAGAGACCCAGTACTTC	CAISEAGGYQETQYF
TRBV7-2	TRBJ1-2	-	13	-	TGTGCCAGCAAACCCGGGAGGGGTGATGGCTACACCTTC	CASKPGRGDGYTF
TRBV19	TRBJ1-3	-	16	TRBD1	TGTGCCAGTAGTATAAGGGGACAGGGAGCTGGAAACACCATATATTTT	CASSIRGQGAGNTIYF
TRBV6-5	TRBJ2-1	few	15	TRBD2	TGTGCCAGCACCCCCGGGACTAGCGCCGGCGATGAGCAGTTCTTC	CASTPGTSAGDEQFF
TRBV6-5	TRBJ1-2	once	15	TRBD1	TGTGCCAGCAGTTATGGGTCAGGGGGCAGCTATGGCTACACCTTC	CASSYGSGGSYGYTF